Following are 20 T cell receptor beta chains from one sample sequenced in a study of CD8 T cells in Susac syndrome. It was with random hexamers that roughly 0.45 to 1 ug RNA was reverse transcribed. TCRdb itself ran the immunoSEQ multiplex PCR reads through MiXCR, one entry per CDR3 protein. The sample lists 95,000 to 150,000 distinct CDR3 sequences, around 94% occurring once. The sample was CD8+ T cells from PBMCs. These receptors all stem from a human donor with Susac syndrome.

The chain links TRBV6-2 or TRBV6-3 to TRBJ1-2; D not certain. Germline-derived CDR1 and CDR2 are MNHEY and SVGEGT. The CDR3 loop spans 13 amino acids. V lost 0 bases and J lost 6, with 8 bases in between. The CDR3 here is CASSYSNADGYTF. The CDR3 bases are TGTGCCAGCAGTTACTCGAACGCGGATGGCTACACCTTC.

V is TRBV12-3 or TRBV12-4 and J is TRBJ1-1, with no clear D. CDR3 length: 16 amino acids. V was cut by 3 bases and J by 5 bases, with 19 bases left in between. The CDR3 DNA is TGTGCCAGCAGTTTGGGCCCCCGTGAGGGTCAAACTGAAGCTTTCTTT. The encoded protein is CASSLGPREGQTEAFF.

V gene TRBV15 combines with J gene TRBJ2-2; D is unresolved. CDR3 size: 18 residues. CDR1 and CDR2 from the germline V gene are LNHNV and YYDKDF (reference sequence). V lost 3 bases to trimming and J lost 7 bases, with 24 bases between them. The CDR3 reads CATSSGPLARTDHGELFF. The CDR3 DNA follows: TGTGCCACCAGCAGTGGACCTTTGGCGCGCACGGATCACGGGGAGCTGTTTTTT.

This clonotype was seen a single time. The genes are TRBV25-1 and TRBJ1-5, with 9 bases identical to TRBD1. Germline-derived CDR1 and CDR2 are MGHDK and SYGVNS. This CDR3 contains 16 residues. Losses at the gene ends were 4 bases for V and 3 bases for J; bases not matched to a gene: 7. CDR3 DNA: TGTGCCAGCAGTGGTACGGGACAGGGAGCCAATCAGCCCCAGCATTTT. This sequence encodes CASSGTGQGANQPQHF. The entire variable domain, with the rest obtained from reference TRBV25-1 and TRBJ1-5, is as follows: EADIYQTPRYLVIGTGKKITLECSQTMGHDKMYWYQQDPGMELHLIHYSYGVNSTEKGDLSSESTVSRIRTEHFPLTLESARPSHTSQYLCASSGTGQGANQPQHFGDGTRLSIL.

This chain connects TRBV1 to TRBJ2-7; TRBD1 is the table's D call and was not checked against the DNA. TRBV1 counts as a pseudogene. The CDR3 has 18 residues. The CDR3, as DNA: TGCACCAGCAGCCCGTCACCCAGGGCCCCGGGGGGCGGTAACGAGCAGTACTTC. This encodes CTSSPSPRAPGGGNEQYF.

V usage is TRBV3-1 and J usage is TRBJ2-7; no definite D call. The CDR3 runs 16 residues. Trimming removed 4 bases at V and 1 base at J, with 17 bases between. Germline CDR1 LGHDT, CDR2 YNNKEL (reference sequence). The CDR3 region is CASSPSSALGSYEQYF. Here the CDR3 DNA reads TGTGCCAGCAGCCCAAGTTCAGCCTTGGGGTCCTACGAGCAGTACTTC.

The chain joins TRBV24-1 to TRBJ1-2; D unresolved. CDR1 KGHDR and CDR2 SFDVKD come from the germline V gene. Trimming pared 0 bases from V and 2 bases from J, leaving 6 bases between. The CDR3 length is 14 residues. The CDR3 DNA reads as TGTGCCACCAGTGATTTGGCCGGGAACTATGGCTACACCTTC. Translating it yields CATSDLAGNYGYTF.

The chain joins TRBV4-2 to TRBJ2-7; D is uncertain. This CDR3 comprises 13 residues. Trimming removed 4 bases from V and 2 bases from J, with 9 bases in between. The V gene's germline CDR1 is LGHNA and CDR2 YNFKEQ. DNA for the CDR3: TGTGCCAGCAGCCGGAGCCCCACCTACGAGCAGTACTTC. Amino acids: CASSRSPTYEQYF.

The rearrangement links TRBV6-1 to TRBJ1-4; D is uncertain. V dropped 3 bases and J dropped 3 bases, with 11 bases sitting between them. CDR1 is MNHNS and CDR2 is SASEGT in the germline V gene. The CDR3 totals 15 residues. CDR3 amino acids: CASSDRFGANEKLFF. The CDR3 DNA reads TGTGCCAGCAGTGACAGGTTTGGCGCTAATGAAAAACTGTTTTTT.

The chain employs TRBV20-1 and TRBJ2-5, with D hard to call. CDR3 length: 13 residues. V was cut by 5 bases and J by 2 bases, with 12 bases left in between. The germline V gene has CDR1 DFQATT and CDR2 SNEGSKA (reference sequence). The chain's CDR3 is CSAVGPVQETQYF. DNA of the CDR3: TGCAGTGCTGTTGGACCGGTACAAGAGACCCAGTACTTC.

This clonotype came up once. DNA for the CDR3: TGTGCCAGCAGCACCAACCCGGGACCATTATACGAGCAGTACTTC. This encodes CASSTNPGPLYEQYF. The J gene is TRBJ2-7, the V gene TRBV7-9; D is perhaps TRBD1 or TRBD2 (5 bases each). This CDR3 comprises 15 residues. Germline values: CDR1 SEHNR, CDR2 FQNEAQ (reference sequence). V was clipped by 5 bases and J by 4 bases, with 18 bases between them.

This clonotype was counted once. V is TRBV29-1 and J is TRBJ2-6; D remains unclear. The germline V gene has CDR1 SQVTM and CDR2 ANQGSEA. The CDR3 loop spans 17 amino acids. Trimming pared 1 base from V and 0 bases from J, leaving 13 bases between. CDR3 sequence: CSVEAGPSYSGANVLTF. CDR3 coding DNA: TGCAGCGTTGAAGCGGGTCCATCTTACTCTGGGGCCAACGTCCTGACTTTC.

The chain carries TRBV15 and TRBJ2-5, with D perhaps given as TRBD1 or TRBD2 (5 bases each). The V gene's germline CDR1 is LNHNV and CDR2 YYDKDF (reference sequence). The CDR3 sequence is 15 residues long. V gave up 1 base and J gave up 4 bases, with 13 bases separating them. This chain's CDR3 is CATSRGGEGRETQYF. For the CDR3, the DNA is TGTGCCACCAGCAGAGGGGGAGAGGGGCGAGAGACCCAGTACTTC.

This sequence joins TRBV13 and TRBJ2-1; 12 bases match TRBD2. Looked up from germline, CDR1 is PRHDT and CDR2 is FYEKMQ (reference sequence). V shed 6 bases and J 9 bases; nucleotides not matched to a gene: 6. The CDR3 consists of 14 residues. The CDR3 sequence is CASSTSGGYIEQFF. The DNA for the CDR3 is TGTGCCAGCAGTACTAGCGGGGGGTATATTGAGCAGTTCTTC.

V gene TRBV4-1 combines with J gene TRBJ1-5; D is undetermined. CDR3 length: 14 residues. Looked up from germline, CDR1 is MGHRA and CDR2 is YSYEKL. The germline V and J ends were trimmed by 4 bases and 6 bases, with 13 bases remaining between them. CDR3 protein: CASSPGRTSQPQHF. CDR3 in DNA: TGCGCCAGCAGCCCCGGGCGCACCAGTCAGCCCCAGCATTTT.

This sequence joins TRBV2 and TRBJ2-7; 8 bases are shared with TRBD1. The germline CDR1 and CDR2 sequences are SNHLY and FYNNEI. This CDR3 contains 15 residues. After removal of 8 bases from V and 2 bases from J, the junction contained 11 bases not matched to a gene. The CDR3 region has the DNA TGTGCCAGCGAGGGGAGTTGGGACAGGACCTACGAGCAGTACTTC. Protein product: CASEGSWDRTYEQYF.

The rearrangement links TRBV4-3 to TRBJ2-1; TRBD1 agrees at 7 bases. V shed 4 bases, J shed 4 bases, and the junction held 19 bases outside the gene matches. Looked up from germline, CDR1 is LGHNA and CDR2 is YSLEER. The CDR3 is 19 amino acids. CDR3 protein: CASSLDPEGAIQGYNEQFF. The DNA of the CDR3 is TGCGCCAGCAGCCTCGACCCCGAGGGGGCAATTCAGGGTTACAATGAGCAGTTCTTC.

The chain is built from TRBV4-2 and TRBJ1-2; D perhaps matches TRBD1 (5 bases). This CDR3 has 15 residues. Germline V gene data show CDR1 as LGHNA and CDR2 as YNFKEQ. V lost 0 bases and J 3 bases, leaving 11 bases between the germline ends. CDR3 amino acids: CASSQERGSDYGYTF. The CDR3 region has the DNA TGTGCCAGCAGCCAAGAGAGGGGAAGCGACTATGGCTACACCTTC.

V and J are TRBV12-3 or TRBV12-4 and TRBJ2-1; 7 bases align to TRBD1. The CDR3 sequence is 11 residues long. With V trimmed by 8 bases and J by 10 bases, 5 bases remained unmatched. The CDR3 reads CASSTGVEQFF. The DNA of the CDR3 is TGTGCCAGCTCCACAGGGGTCGAGCAGTTCTTC.

A single count supports this clonotype. This sequence joins TRBV29-1 and TRBJ1-3, with a tentative D call TRBD1 (6 bases). There are 14 residues in the CDR3. The V end was cut by 8 bases, the J end by 2 bases, with 16 bases between. Per the germline V gene, CDR1 is SQVTM and CDR2 is ANQGSEA. CDR3 region: CSCAMGGTGNTIYF. The CDR3 bases are TGCAGCTGTGCCATGGGGGGCACTGGAAACACCATATATTTT.